Below are 25 T cell receptor beta chains sequenced from a single sample in a study of cytomegalovirus exposure and HLA in healthy donors. Researchers ran the PCR with 60 Vbeta and 13 Jbeta primers. Here immunoSEQ multiplex PCR was the method, and the copy in TCRdb shows in-frame clones only, minus some. The data show 50,000 to 65,000 clones, around 75% seen once. Sequencing used PBMCs. These receptors came from a man aged 50 to 59 in good health and CMV-seropositive.

V usage is TRBV9 and J usage is TRBJ2-6, with 12 bases identical to TRBD1. The CDR3 sequence is 17 residues long. J lost 4 bases, V lost 4 bases, and 6 bases had no gene match. Germline V gene sequence: CDR1 SGDLS, CDR2 YYNGEE. The CDR3 bases are TGTGCCAGCAGCTTGATGGGACAGGGGGCGGGGGCCAACGTCCTGACTTTC. Translation: CASSLMGQGAGANVLTF.

The sample holds a few counts of this clone. Other DNA sequences in this sample translate to the same CDR3. V usage is TRBV29-1 and J usage is TRBJ1-2; 10 bases are shared with TRBD1. The V and J ends lost 6 bases and 10 bases, in that order; junction bases with no gene match: 11. Germline V gene sequence: CDR1 SQVTM, CDR2 ANQGSEA. The CDR3 extends over 13 amino acids. This chain's CDR3 is CSVLPGQGEDYTF. The CDR3 nucleotides are TGCAGCGTCCTCCCCGGACAGGGGGAAGACTACACCTTC.

The V and J genes are TRBV5-1 and TRBJ2-5, with 12 bases identical to TRBD2. The CDR3 extends over 16 amino acids. Germline V gene lookup returns CDR1 SGHRS and CDR2 YFSETQ. Trimming took 4 bases from V and 1 from J; bases not matched to a gene: 5. In DNA form, the CDR3 reads TGCGCCAGCAGCCTAAGACTAGCGGGGGCCCAAGAGACCCAGTACTTC. It translates to CASSLRLAGAQETQYF.

The chain uses TRBV7-3 and TRBJ2-2, with TRBD2 matching over 9 bases. Germline V gene data show CDR1 as SGHTA and CDR2 as FQGTGA. J lost 2 bases, V lost 5 bases, and 3 bases had no gene match. The CDR3 spans 15 residues. CDR3 sequence: CASSISGRNTGELFF. The CDR3 DNA reads as TGTGCCAGCAGCATTAGCGGGAGAAACACCGGGGAGCTGTTTTTT.

This chain joins TRBV25-1 and TRBJ1-2; 7 bases fit TRBD1. The ends lost 6 bases at V and 8 bases at J; junction bases unmatched: 6. This CDR3 is 12 amino acids long. Germline CDR1 is MGHDK and CDR2 is SYGVNS. For the CDR3, the DNA is TGTGCCAGCAGGCAGGGGGTAGGAGGCTACACCTTC. Encoded protein: CASRQGVGGYTF.

This rearrangement joins TRBV27 to TRBJ1-1, with TRBD1 as a possible D gene (5 bases). The length of the CDR3 is 13 residues. Trimming removed 3 bases at V and 4 bases at J, with 9 bases between. Germline loops: CDR1 MNHEY, CDR2 SMNVEV (reference sequence). DNA of the CDR3: TGTGCCAGCAGTTTCGGGGGGTTCACTGAAGCTTTCTTT. This gives the protein CASSFGGFTEAFF.

This sequence joins TRBV28 and TRBJ2-7; 7 bases line up with TRBD2. This CDR3 is 17 amino acids long. Germline V lookup: CDR1 MDHEN, CDR2 SYDVKM. V dropped 5 bases and J dropped 0; count of bases not matched to a gene: 13. The CDR3 sequence: CASSDSVGGRYSYEQYF. The DNA of the CDR3 is TGTGCCAGCAGTGACAGCGTAGGCGGGAGATACTCCTACGAGCAGTACTTC.

The rearrangement uses TRBV6-1 and TRBJ2-7; 12 bases agree with TRBD2. The CDR3 is made up of 15 amino acids. V lost 6 bases, J lost 1 base, and 4 bases stayed unmatched. Germline CDR1 is MNHNS and CDR2 is SASEGT. CDR3 protein: CASRPTSGGSYEQYF. In DNA form, the CDR3 reads TGTGCCAGCAGACCGACTAGCGGGGGTTCCTACGAGCAGTACTTC.

This clone has just one count. J is TRBJ1-5 and V is TRBV7-9; TRBD1 might be the D (6 bases). Germline assignment: CDR1 SEHNR and CDR2 FQNEAQ (reference sequence). The CDR3 has 14 residues. V was shortened by 5 bases and J by 5 bases, with 13 bases between the two germline ends. CDR3 in DNA: TGTGCCAGCAGCCGCCTGGGGGCCGATCAGCCCCAGCATTTT. It yields the protein CASSRLGADQPQHF.

The rearrangement links TRBV11-1 to TRBJ2-5; D not resolved. The CDR3 spans 13 residues. V was shortened by 2 bases and J by 3 bases, with 7 bases between the two germline ends. The germline V gene encodes CDR1 SGHAT and CDR2 FQDESV (reference sequence). CDR3 nucleotide sequence: TGTGCCAGCAGCTTATCGGGTAAAGAGACCCAGTACTTC. This gives the protein CASSLSGKETQYF. Together with reference TRBV11-1 and TRBJ2-5, the CDR3 gives the full variable domain: EAEVAQSPRYKITEKSQAVAFWCDPISGHATLYWYRQILGQGPELLVQFQDESVVDDSQLPKDRFSAERLKGVDSTLKIQPAELGDSAMYLCASSLSGKETQYFGPGTRLLVL.

This chain links TRBV19 with TRBJ2-7; 7 positions match TRBD2. Per germline, CDR1 LNHDA and CDR2 SQIVND (reference sequence). The CDR3 length is 14 residues. V trimming: 6 bases; J trimming: 3 bases; junction bases outside the gene matches: 8. Here the CDR3 DNA reads TGTGCCAGTAGCATGGGAGGGGCCCGCTACGAGCAGTACTTC. As protein: CASSMGGARYEQYF.

This clone was picked up a small number of times. The chain recombines TRBV5-1 with TRBJ2-3; D might be TRBD1 (5 bases). The germline gives CDR1 SGHRS, CDR2 YFSETQ. Trimming took off 4 bases at V and 4 bases at J, with 10 bases between the two ends. This CDR3 comprises 13 residues. The CDR3: CASSTTRADTQYF. The CDR3 coding sequence is TGCGCCAGCAGCACAACCAGGGCAGATACGCAGTATTTT.

In this sample, this clone turned up a few times. The V gene is TRBV15, the J gene TRBJ1-1; D may be TRBD1 (5 bases). This CDR3 has 14 amino acids. The V gene lost 0 bases and the J gene lost 3 bases, with 8 bases spanning the gap. Germline V gives CDR1 LNHNV, CDR2 YYDKDF (reference sequence). The CDR3 protein is CATSREGGYTEAFF. CDR3 sequence (DNA): TGTGCCACCAGCAGAGAGGGGGGATACACTGAAGCTTTCTTT.

This sequence joins TRBV4-2 and TRBJ1-4; TRBD1 aligns across 9 bases. The CDR3 has 16 amino acids. V shed 4 bases and J 3 bases; nucleotides not matched to a gene: 6. The germline V gene has CDR1 LGHNA and CDR2 YNFKEQ. CDR3: CASSPGQGVPNEKLFF. The CDR3 DNA reads as TGTGCCAGCAGCCCGGGACAGGGAGTTCCTAATGAAAAACTGTTTTTT.

This chain uses TRBV7-3 with TRBJ1-3; tentative D call: TRBD1 (6 bases). The V gene's germline CDR1 is SGHTA and CDR2 FQGTGA. With 3 bases removed from V and 1 base from J, the gap between germline ends came to 10 bases. The CDR3 runs to 15 residues. The CDR3 nucleotides read TGTGCCAGCAGCTTGGGAACAGGGTCTGGAAACACCATATATTTT. It yields the protein CASSLGTGSGNTIYF.

The V gene is TRBV19, the J gene TRBJ1-4; 7 bases match TRBD1. From germline, CDR1 is LNHDA and CDR2 SQIVND (reference sequence). This CDR3 contains 13 residues. The ends lost 6 bases at V and 2 bases at J; junction bases unmatched: 0. CDR3 nucleotides: TGTGCCAGTAGAGGGGGCACTAATGAAAAACTGTTTTTT. It specifies CASRGGTNEKLFF.

CDR3 sequence: CASRTSGRAYEQYF. CDR3 DNA sequence: TGTGCCAGCAGAACTAGCGGGAGGGCCTACGAGCAGTACTTC. The chain uses TRBV28 and TRBJ2-7; 13 bases fit TRBD2. Germline V gives CDR1 MDHEN, CDR2 SYDVKM. This CDR3 is 14 amino acids long. Unmatched junction bases numbered 1, after V lost 6 bases and J lost 2 bases. Full variable domain (rest looked up from reference TRBV28 and TRBJ2-7): DVKVTQSSRYLVKRTGEKVFLECVQDMDHENMFWYRQDPGLGLRLIYFSYDVKMKEKGDIPEGYSVSREKKERFSLILESASTNQTSMYLCASRTSGRAYEQYFGPGTRLTVT.

This clone turned up a few times. V gene TRBV7-3 combines with J gene TRBJ2-3; tentative D call: TRBD1 (6 bases). With 5 bases removed from V and 5 bases from J, the gap between germline ends came to 17 bases. The CDR3 consists of 15 residues. The V gene's germline CDR1 is SGHTA and CDR2 FQGTGA. The CDR3 sequence is CASSRTLQGRDTQYF. CDR3 DNA sequence: TGTGCCAGCAGCCGAACGTTACAGGGACGAGATACGCAGTATTTT.

The chain has TRBV5-6 and TRBJ1-1, with D possibly being TRBD1 (6 bases). V was cut by 2 bases and J by 2 bases, with 13 bases left in between. CDR3 length equals 15 residues. The germline V gene has CDR1 SGHDT and CDR2 YYEEEE. This chain's CDR3 is CASSFGQGKNTEAFF. In DNA form, the CDR3 reads TGTGCCAGCAGCTTTGGTCAGGGGAAAAACACTGAAGCTTTCTTT.

V gene TRBV15 combines with J gene TRBJ2-7; 9 positions match TRBD1. The V gene's germline CDR1 is LNHNV and CDR2 YYDKDF (reference sequence). The CDR3 is 14 residues long. V was clipped by 1 base and J by 4 bases; unmatched bases: 2. CDR3 in amino acids: CATSRGQGGYEQYF. DNA of the CDR3: TGTGCCACCAGCAGAGGACAGGGGGGGTACGAGCAGTACTTC.

The chain recombines TRBV10-1 with TRBJ2-5, with 11 bases aligning to TRBD1. The CDR3 is made up of 17 amino acids. Germline CDR1 and CDR2: WNHNN and SYGVQD (reference sequence). The junction had 10 bases not matched to a gene; V was cut back by 2 bases and J by 5 bases. The CDR3 nucleotides are TGCGCCAGCAGTGAGGGGTTGGACAGGGGGCGATCGGAGACCCAGTACTTC. Translating gives CASSEGLDRGRSETQYF.

V usage is TRBV6-6 and J usage is TRBJ1-2; no definite D call. With 6 bases removed from V and 1 base from J, the gap between germline ends came to 9 bases. The CDR3 runs 13 residues. CDR1 is MNHNY, CDR2 SVGAGI, per germline (reference sequence). DNA for the CDR3: TGTGCCAGCAGCCGAGGAGATAACTATGGCTACACCTTC. Encoded protein: CASSRGDNYGYTF.

The V and J genes are TRBV19 and TRBJ1-1; a weak D match, TRBD1 (6 bases). Trimming cost V 1 base and J 4 bases, with 10 bases left between them. From germline, CDR1 is LNHDA and CDR2 SQIVND (reference sequence). This CDR3 is 14 amino acids long. The CDR3 region has the DNA TGTGCCAGTAGTATAGCGGGCAGGGGCACTGAAGCTTTCTTT. Translating it yields CASSIAGRGTEAFF.

The chain is built from TRBV11-2 and TRBJ2-3, with TRBD2 identical over 11 bases. CDR1 and CDR2 from the germline V gene are SGHAT and FQNNGV. The CDR3 covers 17 residues. V trimming: 5 bases; J trimming: 0 bases; junction bases outside the gene matches: 7. The CDR3 loop reads CASSIRGLAESTDTQYF. Written as DNA, the CDR3 is TGTGCCAGCAGCATAAGGGGACTAGCGGAAAGCACAGATACGCAGTATTTT.

This chain connects TRBV11-3 to TRBJ2-1; a possible D gene is TRBD2 (6 bases). Trimming took 1 base from V and 0 from J, leaving 13 bases between them. This CDR3 has 17 residues. Germline assignment: CDR1 SGHNT and CDR2 YENEEA. CDR3 sequence (DNA): TGTGCCAGCAGCTTAGGGGTGGCGGGAAGCTCCTACAATGAGCAGTTCTTC. Amino acids: CASSLGVAGSSYNEQFF.